This T cell receptor (beta chain) was recovered during a study of blood T cell repertoires in COVID-19. The CDR3 has 11 residues. Donors of Cohort 3 who recovered were those that had two negative PCRs, clearance, or symptom resolution. The assay was immunoSEQ multiplex PCR, and TCRdb's table has in-frame clones only and misses some. The sample lists 250,000 to 300,000 clones, 80% to 90% seen once, with over 1.5% in the top ten. This receptor was identified in a woman aged 45 to 65 who had recovered from COVID-19. The sequenced sample consisted of PBMCs or T cells enriched from blood (not recorded which). The chain links TRBV12-1 to TRBJ1-1; the table's D call of TRBD1 was not tested on the DNA. TRBV12-1 counts as a pseudogene. The CDR3: CASRQQGVAFF. CDR3 nucleotides: TGTGCCAGCAGACAACAGGGGGTGGCTTTCTTT.